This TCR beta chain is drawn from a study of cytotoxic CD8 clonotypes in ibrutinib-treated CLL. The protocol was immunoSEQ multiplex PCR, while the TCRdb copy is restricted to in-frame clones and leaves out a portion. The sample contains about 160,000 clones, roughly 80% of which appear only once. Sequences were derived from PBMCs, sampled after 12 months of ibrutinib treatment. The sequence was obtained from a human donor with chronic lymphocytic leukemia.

CDR3 coding DNA: TGTGCCACCCTACCACAGCTGAACACTGAAGCTTTCTTT. Its translation is CATLPQLNTEAFF. The chain joins TRBV19 to TRBJ1-1, with D unresolved. CDR3 length: 13 residues. The V gene's germline CDR1 is LNHDA and CDR2 SQIVND (reference sequence). Deletions cut 10 bases from V and 0 bases from J, with 12 bases between.